The rows below give T cell receptor beta chains drawn from one sample of a study of vaccination and CD4 T cells after COVID-19. TCRdb reanalysed the PCR reads using MiXCR and keeps one entry per CDR3 protein. The data hold 25,000 to 30,000 distinct CDR3 sequences, with about 40% observed a single time. The antigens for these receptors are not known. The sample was CD4+ T cells from blood, cultured in vitro, taken about 7 months after SARS-CoV-2 vaccination. The receptors shown here come from a human donor who had recovered from COVID-19. CDR3s include the opening cysteine and the closing phenylalanine or tryptophan. Fields, in order: J gene, clone size, D gene, V gene, CDR3 DNA, CDR3 protein. The D gene is left open where the match is weak. Not all rows give a size; the values are once, few, many and, for expanded clones, a class.

TRBJ2-7 - - TRBV11-3 TGTGCCAGCAGCTTAGGTGTCGCCCCAGGGACAACGTACTACGAGCAGTACTTC CASSLGVAPGTTYYEQYF
TRBJ2-3 - TRBD2 TRBV15 TGTGCCACCAGCAGAGGACTAGCGGGAGGTTATTACACAGATACGCAGTATTTT CATSRGLAGGYYTDTQYF
TRBJ2-7 - - TRBV4-1 TGCGCCAGCAGCCAGTCCCCACGGGGGCACATGAGGGAGCAGTACTTC CASSQSPRGHMREQYF
TRBJ2-5 - TRBD2 TRBV11-3 TGTGCCAGCAGCTTGACTAGCGGGAGTTTCGAGGAGACCCAGTACTTC CASSLTSGSFEETQYF
TRBJ2-3 - TRBD2 TRBV10-3 TGTGCCATCAGTTTAGCGGGAGGCGCAGATACGCAGTATTTT CAISLAGGADTQYF
TRBJ1-2 - - TRBV6-5 TGTGCCAGCAGTTTCCGCAGGGACTATGGCTACACCTTC CASSFRRDYGYTF
TRBJ2-7 few TRBD2 TRBV7-9 TGTGCCAGCAGCTCCGGACTAGCGGGGGACGAGCAGTACTTC CASSSGLAGDEQYF
TRBJ1-2 once TRBD1 TRBV6-1 TGTGCCAGCAGGAGTCCCCGGGACAGCAACTATGGCTACACCTTC CASRSPRDSNYGYTF
TRBJ2-1 - TRBD1 TRBV7-8 TGTGCCAGCAGCTTCTTTCGGAGACAGGGGGGCAATGAGCAGTTCTTC CASSFFRRQGGNEQFF
TRBJ2-7 few TRBD2 TRBV20-1 TGCAGTGCTGAGCGGGAGGGCCGGGACGAGCAGTACTTC CSAEREGRDEQYF
TRBJ2-5 few - TRBV15 TGTGCCACCAGCAGAGATCTGTCAGGGGCGGGGGAGACCCAGTACTTC CATSRDLSGAGETQYF
TRBJ2-7 - TRBD2 TRBV5-1 TGCGCCAGCAGCTCCACATCCGGGACTAGCGGGAGTAGAGGGTTCTACGAGCAGTACTTC CASSSTSGTSGSRGFYEQYF
TRBJ2-3 once TRBD2 TRBV29-1 TGCAGCGTTCGGGCGGGAGGGACCGATACGCAGTATTTT CSVRAGGTDTQYF
TRBJ2-7 - - TRBV7-2 TGTGCCAGCAGCTTAGTGGGTAGGGGGGAAGGAAGCTACGAGCAGTACTTC CASSLVGRGEGSYEQYF
TRBJ2-7 - TRBD1 TRBV5-1 TGCGCCAGCAGCTCGACGTGGGACAGGGTTGAGCAGTACTTC CASSSTWDRVEQYF
TRBJ1-6 - TRBD1 TRBV6-1 TGTGCCAGCAGCCGGACAGGGACTAATTCACCCCTCCACTTT CASSRTGTNSPLHF
TRBJ2-5 few - TRBV7-6 TGTGCCAGCAGCTTAGGTTCGGGCAGACAAGAGACCCAGTACTTC CASSLGSGRQETQYF
TRBJ2-5 few - TRBV15 TGTGCCACCAGCAGTCTCAGGGACCAAGAGACCCAGTACTTC CATSSLRDQETQYF
TRBJ2-3 - - TRBV20-1 TGCAGTGCTAGAGACGGGAAGGCTAACTCAGATACGCAGTATTTT CSARDGKANSDTQYF
TRBJ2-2 few - TRBV6-1 TGTGCCAGCAGTGGGCAGGCGAACACCGGGGAGCTGTTTTTT CASSGQANTGELFF
TRBJ2-7 few TRBD2 TRBV11-2 TGTGCCAGCAGCTGGGGGTGGGGCGGGAGGTCCTACGAGCAGTACTTC CASSWGWGGRSYEQYF
TRBJ2-3 - - TRBV20-1 TGCAGTGCTAGGTCCAGCGGGTACGCAGATACGCAGTATTTT CSARSSGYADTQYF
TRBJ1-2 few TRBD1 TRBV6-1 TGTGCCAGCAGCCCGGACAGGGCTTCGCGCTACACCTTC CASSPDRASRYTF
TRBJ2-7 - - TRBV10-2 TGCGCCAGCAGTGATAGGGGCAGCTCCTACGAGCAGTACTTC CASSDRGSSYEQYF
TRBJ1-6 few - TRBV7-9 TGTGCCAGCAGCTTAGCGAGGACCCTGTATAATTCACCCCTCCACTTT CASSLARTLYNSPLHF
TRBJ2-6 - - TRBV7-3 TGTGCCAGCACCTCAACGGCCGGAGGGGCCAACGTCCTGACTTTC CASTSTAGGANVLTF
TRBJ2-7 - TRBD1 TRBV10-1 TGCGCCAGCAGTGAGGAGGGGGACAGGGCCTACGAGCAGTACTTC CASSEEGDRAYEQYF
TRBJ1-5 few - TRBV15 TGTGCCACCAGCAGAGACAGTCAGCCCCAGCATTTT CATSRDSQPQHF
TRBJ2-3 few - TRBV7-2 TGTGCCAGCAGCCAGGGGCCAGCGGAGGACACAGATACGCAGTATTTT CASSQGPAEDTDTQYF